Each of the 4 T cell receptor beta chains below was sequenced from the same sample in a study of chemoradiotherapy in HPV16-positive cancers. Assay: immunoSEQ multiplex PCR; the TCRdb copy retains only in-frame clones and omits some. The data hold some 3,500 clones, with over 75% observed a single time. Here the sequenced sample was tumor tissue, taken from a patient who underwent chemoradiotherapy. These receptors were taken from a human donor with HPV-associated anogenital cancer.

This clone was seen a few times. The genes are TRBV7-6 and TRBJ2-1; tentatively, D is TRBD2 (6 bases). CDR1 is SGHVS and CDR2 is FNYEAQ in the germline V gene. This CDR3 comprises 14 residues. Trimming cost V 4 bases and J 6 bases, with 13 bases left between them. CDR3 DNA sequence: TGTGCCAGCAGCTCCACGCTCGGGGGCAATGAGCAGTTCTTC. Translated: CASSSTLGGNEQFF.

The table lists this clone with a few counts. The genes are TRBV5-1 and TRBJ2-2; unclear D gene. Germline V lookup: CDR1 SGHRS, CDR2 YFSETQ. The CDR3 consists of 15 residues. V was pared by 4 bases and J by 0 bases, with 10 bases between. As DNA, the CDR3 is TGCGCCAGCAGCGCACGGACGTCGAACACCGGGGAGCTGTTTTTT. It is translated as CASSARTSNTGELFF.

The chain carries TRBV5-1 and TRBJ2-1, with 7 positions matching TRBD2. The CDR3 contains 15 residues. The V segment lost 2 bases and the J segment 2 bases; nucleotides outside the gene matches: 4. Germline-derived CDR1 and CDR2 are SGHRS and YFSETQ. This CDR3 is CASSFSGTAYNEQFF. DNA of the CDR3: TGCGCCAGCAGCTTCAGCGGGACGGCCTACAATGAGCAGTTCTTC.

This chain links TRBV5-5 with TRBJ2-2; D uncertain. CDR3 length: 12 amino acids. Trimming took 3 bases from V and 2 from J, leaving 2 bases between them. Per the germline V gene, CDR1 is SGHKS and CDR2 is YYEKEE (reference sequence). The CDR3 DNA reads as TGTGCCAGCAGCTCAAACACCGGGGAGCTGTTTTTT. This codes for CASSSNTGELFF.